This T cell receptor (beta chain) was found in a study of cytomegalovirus exposure and HLA in healthy donors. Of note for this clone: What it binds is unknown.

Overall study findings and caveats: Whilst most TCR sequences proved rare, a subset of public TCRs occurred across many donors. The listing of about 150 TCR beta chains classed them as cytomegalovirus-associated.

TCRdb's table, derived via immunoSEQ multiplex PCR, lists solely in-frame clones and lacks some. This sample has just under 150,000 clones; approximately 86% occur once, and the top ten carry 4.5%. The CDR3 length is 15 residues. CDR1 and CDR2 from the germline V gene are SGHVS and FQNEAQ. Trimming removed 4 bases from V and 7 bases from J; junction bases left unmatched: 7. This TCR was sampled from a man aged 18-30 years in good health and CMV-seropositive. What was sequenced was PBMCs. V is TRBV7-8 and J is TRBJ2-1, with 10 bases matching TRBD1. Here the CDR3 reads CASSSPRTGGNEQFF. CDR3 coding DNA: TGTGCCAGCAGCTCCCCGCGGACAGGGGGTAATGAGCAGTTCTTC.